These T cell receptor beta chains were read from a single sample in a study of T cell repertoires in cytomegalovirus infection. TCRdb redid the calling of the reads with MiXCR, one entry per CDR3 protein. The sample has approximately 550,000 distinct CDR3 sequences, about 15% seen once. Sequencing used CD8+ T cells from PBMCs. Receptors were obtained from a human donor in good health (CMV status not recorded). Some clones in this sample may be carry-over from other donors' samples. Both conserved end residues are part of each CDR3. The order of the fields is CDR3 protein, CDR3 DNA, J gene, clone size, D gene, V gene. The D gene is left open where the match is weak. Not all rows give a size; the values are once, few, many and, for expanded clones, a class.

CDR3 protein: CASTLSTEAFF
CDR3 DNA: TGTGCCAGCACCCTGAGCACTGAAGCTTTCTTT
J gene: TRBJ1-1
clone size: many
D gene: -
V gene: TRBV12-3/TRBV12-4

CDR3 protein: CASSLGRQGIRSGANVLTF
CDR3 DNA: TGTGCCAGCAGCTTGGGAAGGCAGGGGATCAGATCTGGGGCCAACGTCCTGACTTTC
J gene: TRBJ2-6
clone size: -
D gene: -
V gene: TRBV7-6

CDR3 protein: CASSLTGTGLYEQYF
CDR3 DNA: TGTGCCAGCAGCTTAACCGGGACAGGGCTCTACGAGCAGTACTTC
J gene: TRBJ2-7
clone size: few
D gene: TRBD1
V gene: TRBV27

CDR3 protein: CASSLGTGAFYEQYF
CDR3 DNA: TGTGCCAGCAGTTTAGGGACAGGGGCCTTCTACGAGCAGTACTTC
J gene: TRBJ2-7
clone size: -
D gene: TRBD1
V gene: TRBV27

CDR3 protein: CASSFNGPGEQYF
CDR3 DNA: TGTGCCAGCAGCTTTAATGGTCCGGGCGAGCAGTACTTC
J gene: TRBJ2-7
clone size: few
D gene: -
V gene: TRBV11-2

CDR3 protein: CASSPGLAGGPYQETQYF
CDR3 DNA: TGTGCCAGCAGCCCTGGACTAGCGGGGGGCCCGTACCAAGAGACCCAGTACTTC
J gene: TRBJ2-5
clone size: many
D gene: TRBD2
V gene: TRBV7-3

CDR3 protein: CATGGGPSYNEQFF
CDR3 DNA: TGTGCCACCGGGGGGGGGCCTTCCTACAATGAGCAGTTCTTC
J gene: TRBJ2-1
clone size: few
D gene: TRBD2
V gene: TRBV28

CDR3 protein: CASSLILTQETQYF
CDR3 DNA: TGTGCCAGCAGCTTGATCTTGACACAAGAGACCCAGTACTTC
J gene: TRBJ2-5
clone size: many
D gene: -
V gene: TRBV7-9

CDR3 protein: CSAMPGLDSYNEQFF
CDR3 DNA: TGCAGTGCAATGCCGGGACTAGATTCCTACAATGAGCAGTTCTTC
J gene: TRBJ2-1
clone size: -
D gene: TRBD2
V gene: TRBV20-1

CDR3 protein: CASSSRGTEAGF
CDR3 DNA: TGTGCCAGCAGCTCCAGGGGGACTGAAGCTGGCTTT
J gene: TRBJ1-1
clone size: -
D gene: TRBD1
V gene: TRBV7-8

CDR3 protein: CASSLGEGFKETQYF
CDR3 DNA: TGTGCCAGCAGCCTAGGGGAGGGCTTCAAAGAGACCCAGTACTTC
J gene: TRBJ2-5
clone size: -
D gene: TRBD2
V gene: TRBV11-1

CDR3 protein: CASSLLSGGLNYGYTF
CDR3 DNA: TGTGCCAGCAGCCTACTTAGTGGGGGGCTGAACTATGGCTACACCTTC
J gene: TRBJ1-2
clone size: -
D gene: -
V gene: TRBV12-3/TRBV12-4

CDR3 protein: CASIDNLNEQFF
CDR3 DNA: TGTGCCAGCATCGATAATTTGAATGAGCAGTTCTTC
J gene: TRBJ2-1
clone size: few
D gene: -
V gene: TRBV6-5

CDR3 protein: CASSPDGGGNYGYTF
CDR3 DNA: TGTGCCAGCAGCCCGGACGGTGGTGGCAACTATGGCTACACCTTC
J gene: TRBJ1-2
clone size: many
D gene: -
V gene: TRBV11-2

CDR3 protein: CATSRVPRRGAYEQYF
CDR3 DNA: TGTGCCACCAGCAGAGTCCCCCGCAGGGGGGCCTACGAGCAGTACTTC
J gene: TRBJ2-7
clone size: few
D gene: -
V gene: TRBV15

CDR3 protein: CATSDWQGNKFF
CDR3 DNA: TGTGCCACCAGTGATTGGCAGGGAAACAAGTTCTTC
J gene: TRBJ2-1
clone size: -
D gene: -
V gene: TRBV24-1

CDR3 protein: CASSHPMGEGPNEQFF
CDR3 DNA: TGTGCCAGCAGCCACCCCATGGGGGAGGGTCCGAATGAGCAGTTCTTC
J gene: TRBJ2-1
clone size: many
D gene: TRBD2
V gene: TRBV7-6

CDR3 protein: CASSLEAEAEDSYEQYF
CDR3 DNA: TGTGCCAGCAGCTTAGAAGCGGAGGCAGAAGACTCCTACGAGCAGTACTTC
J gene: TRBJ2-7
clone size: many
D gene: -
V gene: TRBV11-2

CDR3 protein: CASSPLGPLYGYTF
CDR3 DNA: TGTGCCAGCAGTCCTCTCGGGCCGCTGTATGGCTACACCTTC
J gene: TRBJ1-2
clone size: few
D gene: -
V gene: TRBV27

CDR3 protein: CASSQKFGPWGYTF
CDR3 DNA: TGTGCCAGCAGCCAAAAGTTCGGACCCTGGGGCTACACCTTC
J gene: TRBJ1-2
clone size: few
D gene: -
V gene: TRBV3-1

CDR3 protein: CASSLVRVQTGELFF
CDR3 DNA: TGTGCCAGCAGTTTAGTCAGGGTACAAACCGGGGAGCTGTTTTTT
J gene: TRBJ2-2
clone size: many
D gene: -
V gene: TRBV12-3/TRBV12-4

CDR3 protein: CASSLGTAVGTGELFF
CDR3 DNA: TGTGCCAGCAGCTTAGGGACAGCCGTAGGGACCGGGGAGCTGTTTTTT
J gene: TRBJ2-2
clone size: many
D gene: -
V gene: TRBV7-6

CDR3 protein: CASSLAAGVRETQYF
CDR3 DNA: TGTGCTAGCAGCTTAGCGGCCGGAGTGAGGGAGACCCAGTACTTC
J gene: TRBJ2-5
clone size: many
D gene: -
V gene: TRBV7-7

CDR3 protein: CASSDRWGEAFF
CDR3 DNA: TGTGCCAGCAGTGACAGGTGGGGTGAAGCTTTCTTT
J gene: TRBJ1-1
clone size: many
D gene: -
V gene: TRBV6-4

CDR3 protein: CASSLTPERRGRDTQYF
CDR3 DNA: TGTGCCAGCAGTTTAACTCCAGAGCGCCGGGGCCGGGATACGCAGTATTTT
J gene: TRBJ2-3
clone size: many
D gene: -
V gene: TRBV27

CDR3 protein: CASSELDWNQETQYF
CDR3 DNA: TGTGCCAGCAGTGAACTGGACTGGAACCAAGAGACCCAGTACTTC
J gene: TRBJ2-5
clone size: -
D gene: -
V gene: TRBV6-1

CDR3 protein: CASSYRGPPTRPQHF
CDR3 DNA: TGTGCCAGCAGTTACCGGGGCCCACCGACAAGGCCCCAGCATTTT
J gene: TRBJ1-5
clone size: -
D gene: -
V gene: TRBV6-5